The present T cell receptor beta chain was sequenced within a study of blood T cell repertoires in COVID-19. The wider study: The samples span acute and convalescent COVID-19 from the United States, Italy and Spain. In each case, the material was cDNA or gDNA derived from T cells, B-cell-depleted T cells, or PBMCs.

Authors' analysis steps: Cell counts per sample came from amplifying reference gene primers. TCRdb's copy holds only in-frame clones and misses some; the assay was immunoSEQ multiplex PCR. V, J and clone size reflect that table, while D and trimming were determined from the DNA. The sample contains under 250,000 clones, 86% of which appear only once. This clone turned up a few times. The CDR3 contains 15 residues. The germline gives CDR1 SGHTA, CDR2 FQGNSA. Trimming shortened V by 5 bases and J by 7 bases, and 20 bases separated the two germline ends. This clonotype was obtained from a woman of 80 years or more with COVID-19, enrolled during active disease. Sequencing was carried out using peripheral blood. This chain links TRBV7-2 with TRBJ1-2; D possibly corresponds to TRBD1 (5 bases). CDR3 loop: CASSLTVLQAGGYTF. DNA for the CDR3: TGTGCCAGCAGCCTAACGGTTTTACAGGCTGGTGGCTACACCTTC.